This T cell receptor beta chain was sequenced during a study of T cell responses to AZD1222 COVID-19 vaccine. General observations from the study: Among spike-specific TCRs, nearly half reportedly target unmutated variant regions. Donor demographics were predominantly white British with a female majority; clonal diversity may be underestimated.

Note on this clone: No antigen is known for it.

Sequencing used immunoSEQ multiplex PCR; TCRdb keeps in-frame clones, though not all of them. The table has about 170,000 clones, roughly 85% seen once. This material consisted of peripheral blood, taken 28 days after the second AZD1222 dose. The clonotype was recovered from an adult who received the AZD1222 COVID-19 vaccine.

Here the CDR3 reads CASSLGPAGSTDTQYF. CDR3 DNA sequence: TGCGCCAGCAGCTTGGGGCCAGCGGGGAGCACAGATACGCAGTATTTT. The genes are TRBV5-1 and TRBJ2-3; TRBD2 matches 7 bases. V lost 0 bases and J lost 0; bases outside the gene matches: 4. This CDR3 is built from 16 residues. Looked up from germline, CDR1 is SGHRS and CDR2 is YFSETQ.